This T cell receptor beta chain comes out of a study of T cell repertoires in cytomegalovirus infection. Study-level background: It can be stated that public TCR beta signatures indicated CMV infection as well as a matching HLA type. Notes on the study in general: Pooled public TCR beta family frequency picked out CMV carriers with the relevant HLA. Clonotype analysis showed dominance of the ex vivo response by HLA-C-restricted CMV-specific TCR beta clonotypes.

Using its own MiXCR run on the reads, TCRdb lists one record per CDR3 protein. This table holds some 240,000 distinct CDR3 sequences, over 15% found once. This clonotype was recorded a few times. Its target is not known. Specimen: CD8+ T cells from PBMCs. The source is a human donor in good health (CMV status not recorded). Some clones in this sample may be carry-over from other donors' samples.

CDR3 sequence reads: CSVETGKNEKLFF. CDR3 sequence (DNA): TGCAGCGTGGAGACAGGGAAGAATGAAAAACTGTTTTTT. The chain carries TRBV29-1 and TRBJ1-4; 7 bases are shared with TRBD1. The V gene end was trimmed by 6 bases and the J gene end by 5 bases; junction bases not matched to a gene: 6. The CDR3 runs 13 residues. Per the germline V gene, CDR1 is SQVTM and CDR2 is ANQGSEA.